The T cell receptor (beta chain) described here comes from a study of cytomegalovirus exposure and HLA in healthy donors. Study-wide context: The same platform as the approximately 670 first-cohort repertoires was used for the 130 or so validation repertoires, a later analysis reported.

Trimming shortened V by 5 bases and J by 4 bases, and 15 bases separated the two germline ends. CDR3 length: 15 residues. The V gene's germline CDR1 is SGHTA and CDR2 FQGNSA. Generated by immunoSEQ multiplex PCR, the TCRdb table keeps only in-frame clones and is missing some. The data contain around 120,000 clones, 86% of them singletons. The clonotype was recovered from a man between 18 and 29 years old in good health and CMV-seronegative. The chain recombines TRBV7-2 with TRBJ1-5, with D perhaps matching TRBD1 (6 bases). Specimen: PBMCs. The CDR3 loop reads CASSNGMGANQPQHF. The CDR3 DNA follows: TGTGCCAGCAGCAACGGGATGGGGGCGAATCAGCCCCAGCATTTT.